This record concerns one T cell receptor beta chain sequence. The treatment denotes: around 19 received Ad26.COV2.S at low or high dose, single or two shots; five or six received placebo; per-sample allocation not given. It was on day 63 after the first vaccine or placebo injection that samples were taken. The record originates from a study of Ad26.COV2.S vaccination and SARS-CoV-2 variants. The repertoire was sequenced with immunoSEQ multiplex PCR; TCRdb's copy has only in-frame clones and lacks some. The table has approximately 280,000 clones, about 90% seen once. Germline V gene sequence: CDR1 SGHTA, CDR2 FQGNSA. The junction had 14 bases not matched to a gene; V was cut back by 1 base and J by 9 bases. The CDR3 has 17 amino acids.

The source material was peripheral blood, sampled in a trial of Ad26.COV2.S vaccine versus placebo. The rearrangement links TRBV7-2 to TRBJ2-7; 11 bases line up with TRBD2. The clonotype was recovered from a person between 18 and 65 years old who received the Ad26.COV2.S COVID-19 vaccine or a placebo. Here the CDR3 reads CASSLEGTSGARGAQYF. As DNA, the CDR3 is TGTGCCAGCAGCTTAGAAGGGACTAGCGGAGCCCGGGGGGCGCAGTACTTC.